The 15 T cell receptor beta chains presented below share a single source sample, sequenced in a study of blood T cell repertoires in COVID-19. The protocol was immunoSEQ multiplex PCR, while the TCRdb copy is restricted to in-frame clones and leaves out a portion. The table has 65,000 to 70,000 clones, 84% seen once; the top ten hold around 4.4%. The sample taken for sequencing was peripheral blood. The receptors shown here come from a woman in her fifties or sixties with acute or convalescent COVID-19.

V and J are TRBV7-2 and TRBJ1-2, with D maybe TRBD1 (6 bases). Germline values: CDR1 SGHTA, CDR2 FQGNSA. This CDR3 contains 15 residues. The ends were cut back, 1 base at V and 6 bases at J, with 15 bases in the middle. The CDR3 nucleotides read TGTGCCAGCAGCTTAGTGGCCAGGGGAGATGATGGCTACACCTTC. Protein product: CASSLVARGDDGYTF. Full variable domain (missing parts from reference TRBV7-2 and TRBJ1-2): GAGVSQSPSNKVTEKGKDVELRCDPISGHTALYWYRQSLGQGLEFLIYFQGNSAPDKSGLPSDRFSAERTGGSVSTLTIQRTQQEDSAVYLCASSLVARGDDGYTFGSGTRLTVV.

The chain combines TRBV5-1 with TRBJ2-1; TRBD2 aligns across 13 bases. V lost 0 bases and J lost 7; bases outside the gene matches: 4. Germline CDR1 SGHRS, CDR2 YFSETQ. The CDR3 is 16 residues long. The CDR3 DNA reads TGCGCCAGCAGCTTGGCCGGGACTAGCGGGGTAAATGAGCAGTTCTTC. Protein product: CASSLAGTSGVNEQFF.

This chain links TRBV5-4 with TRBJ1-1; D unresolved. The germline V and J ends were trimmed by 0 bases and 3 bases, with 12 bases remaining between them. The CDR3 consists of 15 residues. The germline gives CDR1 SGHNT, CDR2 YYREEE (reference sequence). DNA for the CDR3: TGTGCCAGCAGCTTGGGAGCGCCGCCGGACACTGAAGCTTTCTTT. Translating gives CASSLGAPPDTEAFF. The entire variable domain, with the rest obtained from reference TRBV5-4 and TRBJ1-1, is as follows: ETGVTQSPTHLIKTRGQQVTLRCSSQSGHNTVSWYQQALGQGPQFIFQYYREEENGRGNFPPRFSGLQFPNYSSELNVNALELDDSALYLCASSLGAPPDTEAFFGQGTRLTVV.

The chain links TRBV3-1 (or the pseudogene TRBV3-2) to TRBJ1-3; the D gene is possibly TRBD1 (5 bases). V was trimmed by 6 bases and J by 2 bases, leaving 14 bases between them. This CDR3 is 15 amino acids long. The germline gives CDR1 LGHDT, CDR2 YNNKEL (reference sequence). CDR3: CASSPDSIPGNTIYF. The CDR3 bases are TGTGCCAGCAGTCCCGACAGCATACCTGGAAACACCATATATTTT.

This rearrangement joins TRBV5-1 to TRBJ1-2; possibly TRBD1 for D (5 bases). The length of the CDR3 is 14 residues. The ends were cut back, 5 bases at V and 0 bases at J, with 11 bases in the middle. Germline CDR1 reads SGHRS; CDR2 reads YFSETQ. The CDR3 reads CASSYDSPNYGYTF. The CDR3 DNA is TGCGCCAGCAGTTACGACAGCCCTAACTATGGCTACACCTTC.

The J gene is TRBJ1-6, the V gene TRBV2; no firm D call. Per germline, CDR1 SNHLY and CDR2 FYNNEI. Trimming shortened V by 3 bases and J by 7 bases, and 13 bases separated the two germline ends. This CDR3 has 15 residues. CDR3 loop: CASSEPGVYNSPLHF. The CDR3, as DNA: TGTGCCAGCAGTGAGCCCGGGGTGTACAATTCACCCCTCCACTTT.

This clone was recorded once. The CDR3 is CASSLRTGGLMNTEAFF. The CDR3 DNA is TGTGCCAGCAGTTTAAGGACAGGGGGTCTCATGAACACTGAAGCTTTCTTT. The chain is built from TRBV27 and TRBJ1-1, with 10 bases fitting TRBD1. Germline V gene data show CDR1 as MNHEY and CDR2 as SMNVEV (reference sequence). CDR3 length: 17 residues. With 2 bases clipped from V and 0 bases from J, the junction kept 6 bases outside the gene matches.

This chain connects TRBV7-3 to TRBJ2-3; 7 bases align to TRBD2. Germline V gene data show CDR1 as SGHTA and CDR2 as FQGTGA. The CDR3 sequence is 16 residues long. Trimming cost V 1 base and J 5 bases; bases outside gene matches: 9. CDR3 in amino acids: CASSLNPGGSRDTQYF. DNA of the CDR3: TGTGCCAGCAGCTTAAATCCGGGGGGAAGCCGAGATACGCAGTATTTT.

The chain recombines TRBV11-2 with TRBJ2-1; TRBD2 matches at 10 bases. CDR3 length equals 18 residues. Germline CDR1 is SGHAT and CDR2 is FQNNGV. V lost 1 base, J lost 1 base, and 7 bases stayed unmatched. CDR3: CASSLAASGGTSYNEQFF. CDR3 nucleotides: TGTGCCAGCAGCTTAGCGGCTAGCGGGGGTACTTCCTACAATGAGCAGTTCTTC.

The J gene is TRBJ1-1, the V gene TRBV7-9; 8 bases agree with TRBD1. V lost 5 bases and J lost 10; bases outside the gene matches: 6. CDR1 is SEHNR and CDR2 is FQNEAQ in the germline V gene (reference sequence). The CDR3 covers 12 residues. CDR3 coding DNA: TGTGCCAGCAGCCGCGGACAGGGCTCAGCTTTCTTT. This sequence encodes CASSRGQGSAFF.

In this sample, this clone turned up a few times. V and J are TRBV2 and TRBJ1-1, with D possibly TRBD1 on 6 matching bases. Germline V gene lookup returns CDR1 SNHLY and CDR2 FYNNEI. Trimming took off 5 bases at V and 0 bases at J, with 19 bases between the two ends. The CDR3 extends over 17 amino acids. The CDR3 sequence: CASSRTAYSLMNTEAFF. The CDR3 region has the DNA TGTGCCAGCAGTCGGACAGCCTACAGTCTAATGAACACTGAAGCTTTCTTT.

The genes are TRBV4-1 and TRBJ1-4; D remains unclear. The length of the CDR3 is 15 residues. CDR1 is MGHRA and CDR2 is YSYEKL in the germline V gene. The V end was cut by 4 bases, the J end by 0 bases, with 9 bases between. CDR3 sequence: CASSLRESTNEKLFF. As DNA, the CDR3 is TGCGCCAGCAGCCTACGGGAGTCAACTAATGAAAAACTGTTTTTT.

CDR3: CASSLWAAYEQYF. The CDR3 nucleotides read TGTGCCAGCAGTCTATGGGCAGCCTACGAGCAGTACTTC. This sequence joins TRBV6-5 and TRBJ2-7; D is uncertain. CDR1 and CDR2 from the germline V gene are MNHEY and SVGAGI. Trimming pared 5 bases from V and 2 bases from J, leaving 10 bases between. The CDR3 extends over 13 amino acids.

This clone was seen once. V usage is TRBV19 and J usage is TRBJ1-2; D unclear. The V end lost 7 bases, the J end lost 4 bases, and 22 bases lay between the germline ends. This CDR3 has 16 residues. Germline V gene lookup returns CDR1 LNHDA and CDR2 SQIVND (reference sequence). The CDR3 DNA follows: TGTGCCAGTAACGTCGGTCGGCAACAAAGAGGCTATGGCTACACCTTC. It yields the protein CASNVGRQQRGYGYTF.

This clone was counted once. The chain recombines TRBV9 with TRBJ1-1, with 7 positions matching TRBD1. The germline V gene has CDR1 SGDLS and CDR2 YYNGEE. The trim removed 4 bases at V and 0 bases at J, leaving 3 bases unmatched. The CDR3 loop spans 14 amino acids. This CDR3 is CASSPGTVNTEAFF. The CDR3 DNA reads TGTGCCAGCAGCCCGGGGACAGTGAACACTGAAGCTTTCTTT.